This TCR beta chain derives from a study of blood T cells in healthy people across ages. There are 14 residues in the CDR3. After removal of 6 bases from V and 3 bases from J, the junction contained 6 bases not matched to a gene. The germline CDR1 and CDR2 sequences are DFQATT and SNEGSKA (reference sequence). The authors ran a second PCR of about 6 to 11 cycles using a sample-barcoded 5' primer and a J-beta primer mix. A single record per CDR3 protein comes from TCRdb applying MiXCR to the 5' RACE reads. Of about 1 million distinct CDR3 sequences in the sample, under 30% are singletons; the top ten hold less than 0.85%. This sample was shared with a second study, whose subject was T cells of mothers and their children.

This TCR derives from a girl aged 2-10 years in good health. The chain joins TRBV20-1 to TRBJ2-5; 11 positions agree with TRBD1. The specimen was blood. CDR3 DNA sequence: TGCAGTGCAGAACCGGGACAGGGGGAAGAGACCCAGTACTTC. Encoded protein: CSAEPGQGEETQYF.